This TCR beta chain was sequenced during a study of blood T cells in healthy people across ages. A second PCR, run for about 7 to 11 cycles, used a sample-barcoded 5' primer plus a J-beta primer mix. Each cDNA was tagged by a template-switch adaptor containing 12 random nucleotides. TCRdb analysed the 5' RACE reads with MiXCR anew, one entry per CDR3 protein. The table shows some 1.5 million distinct CDR3 sequences, with 25% to 30% occurring only once. A remark on this clonotype: Antigen specificity is unknown.

Overall study results and limits: Comparison with aged donors showed that long-lived donors had more naive CD4+ cells and higher diversity. Roughly linear age-related decline in beta diversity appeared, significant by age roughly 40.

This TCR was sampled from a woman in her twenties or thirties in good health. The sequenced sample was blood.

CDR3 sequence (DNA): TGCGCCAGCAGCTTGGGATACAGACCCGAGACCCAGTACTTC. Protein sequence: CASSLGYRPETQYF. This chain uses TRBV5-1 with TRBJ2-5; D gene uncertain. CDR1 is SGHRS and CDR2 is YFSETQ in the germline V gene. This CDR3 has 14 residues. Between the trimmed V and J ends, which lost 0 bases and 5 bases, there was a span of 11 bases. The complete variable domain, with remaining parts taken from reference TRBV5-1 and TRBJ2-5, reads KAGVTQTPRYLIKTRGQQVTLSCSPISGHRSVSWYQQTPGQGLQFLFEYFSETQRNKGNFPGRFSGRQFSNSRSEMNVSTLELGDSALYLCASSLGYRPETQYFGPGTRLLVL.